Following are 25 T cell receptor beta chains from one sample sequenced in a study of shared clonotypes between healthy human individuals (dated by TCRdb to the early 2020s). The library was made by the immunoSEQ multiplex PCR assay. TCRdb holds this immuneACCESS table with in-frame rearrangements only. Some clones are missing; in checked studies, unresolved V genes explain under half, and the rest has no known cause. Counted in this sample were about 520,000 clones; 70% to 85% of them appeared once. About 12% of the sample is held by the ten biggest clonotypes. What was sequenced was PBMCs. These receptors came from a middle-aged woman in good health. Some clones in this sample may be carry-over from other donors' samples.

The chain carries TRBV29-1 and TRBJ1-1; D remains ambiguous. The CDR3 sequence is 13 residues long. V was shortened by 3 bases and J by 0 bases, with 8 bases between the two germline ends. Germline V gives CDR1 SQVTM, CDR2 ANQGSEA. As DNA, the CDR3 is TGCAGCGTTGATAGGATGATGAACACTGAAGCTTTCTTT. Translated: CSVDRMMNTEAFF.

This clone was seen only a few times. The genes are TRBV6-1 and TRBJ1-5; D not resolved. Germline-derived CDR1 and CDR2 are MNHNS and SASEGT. The CDR3 contains 13 residues. The germline V and J ends were trimmed by 8 bases and 3 bases, with 11 bases remaining between them. In DNA, the CDR3 is TGTGCCAGCTTCCGGGGTCCCAATCAGCCCCAGCATTTT. Translating it yields CASFRGPNQPQHF.

This chain joins TRBV10-3 and TRBJ2-3; D tentatively fits TRBD1 or TRBD2 (7 bases each). V was trimmed by 6 bases and J by 6 bases, leaving 16 bases between them. CDR1 and CDR2 (germline): ENHRY, SYGVKD. This CDR3 contains 14 residues. The CDR3 loop reads CAISVQGGTDTQYF. CDR3 nucleotide sequence: TGTGCCATCAGCGTGCAGGGGGGGACGGATACGCAGTATTTT.

The rearrangement joins TRBV28 to TRBJ2-2; TRBD1 or TRBD2 may be the D gene (7 bases each). CDR1 and CDR2 from the germline V gene are MDHEN and SYDVKM. The CDR3 consists of 15 residues. The ends were cut back, 8 bases at V and 4 bases at J, with 17 bases in the middle. CDR3 loop: CASGGRGRGTGELFF. For the CDR3, the DNA is TGTGCCAGCGGTGGGAGGGGGCGAGGCACCGGGGAGCTGTTTTTT.

Only one count was recorded for this clone. The chain has TRBV30 and TRBJ2-2; D is undetermined. CDR1 is GTSNPN, CDR2 SVGIG, per germline (reference sequence). The CDR3 has 13 residues. The V end lost 2 bases, the J end lost 3 bases, and 7 bases lay between the germline ends. CDR3 region: CAWSPSYTGELFF. As DNA, the CDR3 is TGTGCCTGGAGTCCAAGTTACACCGGGGAGCTGTTTTTT. Full variable domain (rest looked up from reference TRBV30 and TRBJ2-2): SQTIHQWPATLVQPVGSPLSLECTVEGTSNPNLYWYRQAAGRGLQLLFYSVGIGQISSEVPQNLSASRPQDRQFILSSKKLLLSDSGFYLCAWSPSYTGELFFGEGSRLTVL.

V usage is TRBV4-3 and J usage is TRBJ1-2; perhaps TRBD1 as D (5 bases). Per the germline V gene, CDR1 is LGHNA and CDR2 is YSLEER. The CDR3 covers 14 residues. The V and J ends lost 0 bases and 4 bases respectively, with 9 bases between them. The CDR3 region is CASSQDEGTYGYTF. Written as DNA, the CDR3 is TGCGCCAGCAGCCAAGATGAGGGGACCTATGGCTACACCTTC.

J is TRBJ2-7 and V is TRBV6-1, with D possibly matching TRBD2 (6 bases). The germline V gene has CDR1 MNHNS and CDR2 SASEGT. V was cut by 5 bases and J by 5 bases, with 13 bases left in between. This CDR3 has 13 residues. The CDR3 nucleotides read TGTGCCAGCAGTTCGTCGGGGGTCGACGAGCAGTACTTC. Amino acids: CASSSSGVDEQYF.

The chain links TRBV2 to TRBJ2-1, with D unclear. CDR1 and CDR2 from the germline V gene are SNHLY and FYNNEI. Trimming stripped 1 base from V and 6 bases from J, with 16 bases between. The CDR3 is made up of 16 amino acids. The CDR3: CASSEVGSQPFNEQFF. CDR3 nucleotide sequence: TGTGCCAGCAGTGAAGTGGGCAGTCAGCCCTTCAATGAGCAGTTCTTC.

With regard to this clone: It is likely a read error: a sequence one base away is far more abundant. The chain uses TRBV9 and TRBJ2-7, with 8 bases aligning to TRBD1. Trimming took 8 bases from V and 2 from J; bases not matched to a gene: 9. The CDR3 consists of 14 residues. The germline V gene encodes CDR1 SGDLS and CDR2 YYNGEE. Written as DNA, the CDR3 is TGTGCCAGAAGCACACAGGGGGTACCCTACGAGCAGTACTTC. It encodes CARSTQGVPYEQYF.

The chain has TRBV6-6 and TRBJ2-1, with D perhaps matching TRBD1 (6 bases). The CDR3 consists of 16 residues. The V gene's germline CDR1 is MNHNY and CDR2 SVGAGI (reference sequence). Trimming removed 0 bases from V and 5 bases from J, with 14 bases in between. The CDR3 sequence: CASSYSYQRQDNEQFF. The DNA of the CDR3 is TGTGCCAGCAGTTACTCCTACCAAAGACAGGACAATGAGCAGTTCTTC.

This clone was detected a few times. The genes are TRBV6-4 and TRBJ2-3; D is perhaps TRBD1 or TRBD2 (5 bases each). The length of the CDR3 is 14 residues. Germline CDR1 and CDR2: MRHNA and SNTAGT. V lost 5 bases and J lost 3, with 12 bases in between. This chain's CDR3 is CASSPGAQTDTQYF. CDR3 bases: TGTGCCAGCAGTCCCGGGGCACAGACAGATACGCAGTATTTT.

Details on this clone: A far larger clone is one base from this, pointing to a likely read error. V and J are TRBV2 and TRBJ2-7; D ambiguous. The V gene lost 5 bases and the J gene lost 0 bases, with 2 bases spanning the gap. Germline V gives CDR1 SNHLY, CDR2 FYNNEI. The CDR3 sequence is 11 residues long. This chain's CDR3 is CASSSSYEQYF. The CDR3 DNA is TGTGCCAGCAGTTCCTCCTACGAGCAGTACTTC.

The chain recombines TRBV7-9 with TRBJ2-2; 10 bases align to TRBD1. This CDR3 spans 14 amino acids. Trimming removed 1 base from V and 10 bases from J; junction bases left unmatched: 3. Germline CDR1 SEHNR, CDR2 FQNEAQ (reference sequence). The CDR3 nucleotides are TGTGCCAGCAGCTTAGGTGGACAGGGGGAGGAGCTGTTTTTT. It translates to CASSLGGQGEELFF.

This clone was seen only once. The DNA for the CDR3 is TGTGCCAGCTCACCCTCGACGCCCGGACCTGGAAACACCATATATTTT. Translated: CASSPSTPGPGNTIYF. The chain links TRBV18 to TRBJ1-3; D not resolved. Germline V gene sequence: CDR1 KGHSH, CDR2 LQKENI. V gave up 3 bases and J gave up 2 bases, with 14 bases separating them. This CDR3 contains 16 residues.

The V and J genes are TRBV5-1 and TRBJ2-5; 9 bases are a match to TRBD1. The germline CDR1 and CDR2 sequences are SGHRS and YFSETQ. V lost 5 bases to trimming and J lost 5 bases; unmatched junction nucleotides: 7. This CDR3 has 14 amino acids. CDR3 coding DNA: TGCGCCAGCAGGCGGGACAGGGTCTACGAGACCCAGTACTTC. It is translated as CASRRDRVYETQYF.

The J gene is TRBJ1-4, the V gene TRBV12-5; no definite D call. V was trimmed by 4 bases and J by 7 bases, leaving 7 bases between them. The CDR3 is 12 residues long. Germline V lookup: CDR1 LGHNT, CDR2 FRNRAP. The CDR3, as DNA: TGTGCTAGTGGTTCCGAGGCTGAAAAACTGTTTTTT. This codes for CASGSEAEKLFF.

This clone was seen more than once but under ten times. This same CDR3 is encoded by further DNA sequences in the sample. The chain combines TRBV6-4 with TRBJ2-3; 7 positions agree with TRBD2. The germline V gene encodes CDR1 MRHNA and CDR2 SNTAGT. There are 14 residues in the CDR3. V lost 6 bases to trimming and J lost 2 bases; unmatched junction nucleotides: 5. The CDR3: CASSEGRDTDTQYF. The CDR3 DNA reads TGTGCCAGCAGCGAGGGGAGGGACACAGATACGCAGTATTTT.

V is TRBV7-9 and J is TRBJ2-3, with 9 bases matching TRBD1. V shed 6 bases, J shed 2 bases, and the junction held 6 bases outside the gene matches. This CDR3 spans 15 amino acids. The germline CDR1 and CDR2 sequences are SEHNR and FQNEAQ (reference sequence). In nucleotides, the CDR3 is TGTGCCAGCAGTCGGACAGGGGCCAACACAGATACGCAGTATTTT. It specifies CASSRTGANTDTQYF.

The J gene is TRBJ2-3, the V gene TRBV6-4; TRBD1 aligns across 7 bases. The V gene's germline CDR1 is MRHNA and CDR2 SNTAGT. J gave up 5 bases and V 6 bases, and 8 bases lay outside the gene matches. The CDR3 runs 14 residues. CDR3 in amino acids: CASSLEAGGDTQYF. CDR3 in DNA: TGTGCCAGCAGCTTGGAAGCAGGGGGAGATACGCAGTATTTT.

V and J are TRBV28 and TRBJ2-7; no clear D. V gave up 6 bases and J gave up 3 bases, with 18 bases separating them. CDR1 MDHEN and CDR2 SYDVKM come from the germline V gene. CDR3 length: 15 residues. The CDR3: CASSSTSPPFYEQYF. The CDR3 region has the DNA TGTGCCAGCAGCTCCACATCCCCCCCCTTCTACGAGCAGTACTTC. The variable domain in full, completed from reference TRBV28 and TRBJ2-7, reads DVKVTQSSRYLVKRTGEKVFLECVQDMDHENMFWYRQDPGLGLRLIYFSYDVKMKEKGDIPEGYSVSREKKERFSLILESASTNQTSMYLCASSSTSPPFYEQYFGPGTRLTVT.

The chain joins TRBV9 to TRBJ1-4, with D possibly TRBD1 on 5 matching bases. Deletions cut 7 bases from V and 2 bases from J, with 18 bases between. Germline V gene data show CDR1 as SGDLS and CDR2 as YYNGEE. The CDR3 is 16 amino acids. CDR3 sequence: CASGPGWGPTNEKLFF. CDR3 in DNA: TGTGCCAGCGGCCCGGGATGGGGCCCGACTAATGAAAAACTGTTTTTT.

The chain employs TRBV11-2 and TRBJ1-1, with 9 bases that match TRBD1. With 6 bases clipped from V and 8 bases from J, the junction kept 13 bases outside the gene matches. This CDR3 is built from 15 residues. In germline, CDR1 is SGHAT, CDR2 FQNNGV. The CDR3 protein is CASSYGGTGYGEAFF. The CDR3 DNA reads TGTGCCAGCAGTTATGGGGGGACAGGGTACGGGGAAGCTTTCTTT.

The chain recombines TRBV10-3 with TRBJ2-7, with 11 bases identical to TRBD1. CDR1 is ENHRY and CDR2 is SYGVKD in the germline V gene. V lost 10 bases, J lost 2 bases, and 7 bases stayed unmatched. CDR3 length: 14 amino acids. The CDR3: CATSRDRGAYEQYF. CDR3 nucleotide sequence: TGTGCCACTTCCCGGGACAGGGGGGCCTACGAGCAGTACTTC.

This chain connects TRBV28 to TRBJ2-1; no reliable D call. V lost 2 bases and J lost 0, with 8 bases in between. The germline V gene encodes CDR1 MDHEN and CDR2 SYDVKM. The length of the CDR3 is 15 residues. The CDR3 protein is CASSLERLSYNEQFF. In DNA form, the CDR3 reads TGTGCCAGCAGTTTAGAGCGCCTCTCCTACAATGAGCAGTTCTTC.

The chain carries TRBV4-3 and TRBJ2-3; unclear D gene. Germline V gene data show CDR1 as LGHNA and CDR2 as YSLEER. The CDR3 totals 13 residues. The V end lost 4 bases, the J end lost 5 bases, and 10 bases lay between the germline ends. CDR3 region: CASSRLVGDTQYF. CDR3 DNA: TGCGCCAGCAGCCGTTTAGTGGGAGATACGCAGTATTTT.